What follows are 27 T cell receptor beta chains derived from one specimen sequenced in a study of identical twins. TCRdb re-called the 5' RACE reads through MiXCR, storing one row per CDR3 protein. The sample yields about 730,000 distinct CDR3 sequences, over 20% seen once. The same sample was also studied in work on T cells expressing NK-cell markers.

The sequencing sample was made of PBMCs. The origin of the receptors is a woman in her late teens or twenties in good health.

Only a few counts were recorded for this clonotype. The chain joins TRBV20-1 to TRBJ2-7; D may be TRBD2 (6 bases). CDR3 size: 13 residues. The V gene's germline CDR1 is DFQATT and CDR2 SNEGSKA (reference sequence). Trimming stripped 6 bases from V and 0 bases from J, with 12 bases between. CDR3 in DNA: TGCAGTGCGAGACTAGGAATCTCCTACGAGCAGTACTTC. Translated: CSARLGISYEQYF.

This clonotype was seen a few times. V usage is TRBV7-2 and J usage is TRBJ2-2; perhaps TRBD1 as D (5 bases). Trimming removed 1 base at V and 7 bases at J, with 13 bases between. The CDR3 loop spans 15 amino acids. Per germline, CDR1 SGHTA and CDR2 FQGNSA. The CDR3 sequence: CASSLGAGSFGELFF. CDR3 bases: TGTGCCAGCAGCTTAGGGGCAGGGTCTTTCGGGGAGCTGTTTTTT.

CDR3 nucleotide sequence: TGTGCCAGCAGCTTCGGGACAGGCGATCTGTACGAGCAGTACTTC. This translates into CASSFGTGDLYEQYF. This sequence joins TRBV7-2 and TRBJ2-7; 8 nucleotides agree with TRBD1. The CDR3 covers 15 residues. J was trimmed by 4 bases and V by 3 bases; bases with no gene match: 8. Germline CDR1 is SGHTA and CDR2 is FQGNSA.

This clonotype was recorded at least ten times. This chain joins TRBV20-1 and TRBJ2-1; D uncertain. The CDR3 runs to 14 residues. Germline CDR1 reads DFQATT; CDR2 reads SNEGSKA (reference sequence). V lost 3 bases to trimming and J lost 3 bases, with 12 bases between them. This CDR3 reads CSARNGPNYNEQFF. CDR3 nucleotide sequence: TGCAGTGCTAGGAATGGACCGAACTACAATGAGCAGTTCTTC.

The V call is TRBV5-1, the J call TRBJ2-5, with no clear D. V was cut by 5 bases and J by 0 bases, with 11 bases left in between. The CDR3 is made up of 14 amino acids. Germline lookup yields CDR1 SGHRS and CDR2 YFSETQ. The CDR3 reads CASRLINNQETQYF. The CDR3 nucleotides are TGCGCCAGCAGGCTTATCAATAACCAAGAGACCCAGTACTTC.

This clonotype has a handful of counts. V and J are TRBV6-5 and TRBJ2-7; tentative D call: TRBD1 (5 bases). CDR1 is MNHEY and CDR2 is SVGAGI in the germline V gene. This CDR3 comprises 15 residues. V lost 0 bases and J lost 1, with 10 bases in between. CDR3 nucleotides: TGTGCCAGCAGTTACTCGACAGCAGGATCCTACGAGCAGTACTTC. Translating it yields CASSYSTAGSYEQYF.

This clonotype was found a few times. This chain joins TRBV4-1 and TRBJ2-1; D is ambiguous. The V end was cut by 4 bases, the J end by 4 bases, with 20 bases between. The CDR3 spans 17 residues. Germline V lookup: CDR1 MGHRA, CDR2 YSYEKL. CDR3 sequence: CASSRRTTDSNYNEQFF. Here the CDR3 DNA reads TGCGCCAGCAGCCGCAGAACAACAGATTCTAATTACAATGAGCAGTTCTTC.

This clonotype was counted only a few times. The V gene is TRBV5-1, the J gene TRBJ2-1; D possibly corresponds to TRBD1 (7 bases). The CDR3 sequence is 12 residues long. Trimming removed 4 bases at V and 7 bases at J, with 9 bases between. Germline values: CDR1 SGHRS, CDR2 YFSETQ. The CDR3 loop reads CASSAGQNEQFF. In DNA form, the CDR3 reads TGCGCCAGCAGCGCGGGACAGAATGAGCAGTTCTTC.

This clonotype has a handful of counts. J is TRBJ1-1 and V is TRBV20-1, with 7 nucleotides matching TRBD1. J lost 0 bases, V lost 6 bases, and 7 bases had no gene match. The CDR3 consists of 14 residues. The V gene's germline CDR1 is DFQATT and CDR2 SNEGSKA (reference sequence). The CDR3 nucleotides read TGCAGTGCCGAGGACAGGAGAATGAACACTGAAGCTTTCTTT. This encodes CSAEDRRMNTEAFF.

Many counts were recorded for this clonotype. The genes are TRBV20-1 and TRBJ1-1; D is unclear. Deletions cut 3 bases from V and 9 bases from J, with 11 bases between. Looked up from germline, CDR1 is DFQATT and CDR2 is SNEGSKA (reference sequence). The CDR3 loop spans 11 amino acids. CDR3 in DNA: TGCAGTGCTAGTGGTACTTACAAAGCTTTCTTT. Encoded protein: CSASGTYKAFF.

This clonotype occurred many times. The CDR3 nucleotides are TGTGCCAGCACCCACGGGACCCTCTCGAGGACCCAGTACTTC. Translating gives CASTHGTLSRTQYF. This sequence joins TRBV12-3 or TRBV12-4 and TRBJ2-5; tentatively, D is TRBD1 or TRBD2 (5 bases each). V was clipped by 7 bases and J by 7 bases, with 19 bases between them. There are 14 residues in the CDR3.

This clonotype came up a few times. The V call is TRBV5-1, the J call TRBJ2-3; the D gene could be TRBD1 or TRBD2 (5 bases each). V dropped 4 bases and J dropped 2 bases, with 11 bases sitting between them. CDR3 length equals 14 residues. Germline CDR1 and CDR2: SGHRS and YFSETQ. The CDR3 loop reads CASSGGDYTDTQYF. CDR3 coding DNA: TGCGCCAGCAGCGGGGGAGATTACACAGATACGCAGTATTTT.

This clonotype has more than one count but fewer than ten. The chain combines TRBV20-1 with TRBJ2-3; 12 nucleotides line up with TRBD2. The CDR3 loop spans 18 amino acids. Germline lookup yields CDR1 DFQATT and CDR2 SNEGSKA (reference sequence). V was clipped by 3 bases and J by 2 bases; unmatched bases: 12. The CDR3 bases are TGCAGTGCTAGCGCTAGTGCCCGGACTAGCGGGGACACAGATACGCAGTATTTT. Protein sequence: CSASASARTSGDTDTQYF.

The table lists this clonotype with a few counts. The rearrangement joins TRBV20-1 to TRBJ2-1; D possibly matches TRBD1 or TRBD2 (5 bases each). The CDR3 is 20 amino acids. From germline, CDR1 is DFQATT and CDR2 SNEGSKA (reference sequence). The V end lost 4 bases, the J end lost 3 bases, and 31 bases lay between the germline ends. The CDR3 protein is CSATFTRNRGGGRYYNEQFF. The CDR3, as DNA: TGCAGTGCTACGTTTACGAGGAACCGGGGCGGCGGGCGCTACTACAATGAGCAGTTCTTC.

The chain has TRBV12-3 or TRBV12-4 and TRBJ2-3; D is uncertain. Trimming shortened V by 6 bases and J by 7 bases, and 14 bases separated the two germline ends. The CDR3 is made up of 13 amino acids. For the CDR3, the DNA is TGTGCCAGCAGGCCCGGAAGCCCGTATACGCAGTATTTT. Translation: CASRPGSPYTQYF.

This clonotype was recorded at least ten times. This sequence joins TRBV7-9 and TRBJ1-2; D uncertain. This CDR3 is built from 14 residues. V lost 5 bases to trimming and J lost 4 bases, with 14 bases between them. CDR1 and CDR2 from the germline V gene are SEHNR and FQNEAQ (reference sequence). The CDR3 coding sequence is TGTGCCAGCAGCCAGGACGGAGGGTTCTATGGCTACACCTTC. It codes for CASSQDGGFYGYTF. Variable domain in full (rest from reference TRBV7-9 and TRBJ1-2): DTGVSQNPRHKITKRGQNVTFRCDPISEHNRLYWYRQTLGQGPEFLTYFQNEAQLEKSRLLSDRFSAERPKGSFSTLEIQRTEQGDSAMYLCASSQDGGFYGYTFGSGTRLTVV.

This clonotype has more than one count but fewer than ten. The CDR3 sequence is CASSQSREENTGELFF. The DNA for the CDR3 is TGCGCCAGCAGCCAATCACGGGAAGAGAACACCGGGGAGCTGTTTTTT. The chain joins TRBV4-3 to TRBJ2-2, with D perhaps matching TRBD2 (5 bases). The germline gives CDR1 LGHNA, CDR2 YSLEER. The CDR3 consists of 16 residues. V was pared by 2 bases and J by 1 base, with 11 bases between.

The chain recombines TRBV15 with TRBJ2-1; the match to TRBD2 covers 9 bases. Germline values: CDR1 LNHNV, CDR2 YYDKDF (reference sequence). V lost 4 bases to trimming and J lost 9 bases; unmatched junction nucleotides: 10. The CDR3 spans 15 residues. In DNA, the CDR3 is TGTGCCACCAGCACGAGGGGCGGGAGGGCAAGTGAGCAGTTCTTC. Amino acid sequence: CATSTRGGRASEQFF. Together with reference TRBV15 and TRBJ2-1, the CDR3 gives the full variable domain: DAMVIQNPRYQVTQFGKPVTLSCSQTLNHNVMYWYQQKSSQAPKLLFHYYDKDFNNEADTPDNFQSRRPNTSFCFLDIRSPGLGDTAMYLCATSTRGGRASEQFFGPGTRLTVL.

The chain combines TRBV20-1 with TRBJ2-3; 9 bases are a match to TRBD2. J was trimmed by 0 bases and V by 3 bases; bases with no gene match: 13. Looked up from germline, CDR1 is DFQATT and CDR2 is SNEGSKA (reference sequence). This CDR3 comprises 18 residues. The CDR3 reads CSARDLRRLAVSTDTQYF. CDR3 nucleotides: TGCAGTGCTAGGGATCTCCGCCGACTAGCGGTCAGCACAGATACGCAGTATTTT.

This sequence joins TRBV2 and TRBJ1-2; the match to TRBD1 covers 9 bases. Germline V gene sequence: CDR1 SNHLY, CDR2 FYNNEI. The CDR3 totals 18 residues. The CDR3 reads CTCSSRPGTGIANYGYTF. The DNA for the CDR3 is TGTACCTGCAGTTCGCGTCCCGGGACAGGGATCGCTAACTATGGCTACACCTTC.

At least ten counts were recorded for this clonotype. The rearrangement links TRBV5-1 to TRBJ2-1; D might be TRBD2 (5 bases). CDR1 and CDR2 (germline): SGHRS, YFSETQ. V was pared by 0 bases and J by 8 bases, with 18 bases between. The CDR3 is made up of 16 amino acids. CDR3 bases: TGCGCCAGCAGCTTGGGGGCGGGTGCTACTAAGGATGAGCAGTTCTTC. It translates to CASSLGAGATKDEQFF.

This clonotype was recorded a few times. The V and J genes are TRBV6-1 and TRBJ2-2, with TRBD1 matching over 7 bases. Trimming at V came to 5 bases and at J to 4 bases, leaving 7 bases not matched to a gene. CDR3 length: 15 residues. Germline V gene data show CDR1 as MNHNS and CDR2 as SASEGT. The CDR3 loop reads CASSPPGQITGELFF. The CDR3 nucleotides are TGTGCCAGCAGTCCGCCGGGACAGATCACCGGGGAGCTGTTTTTT.

This clonotype has a count of ten or more. This chain links TRBV12-3 or TRBV12-4 with TRBJ2-2; tentative D call: TRBD1 (5 bases). The CDR3 has 14 amino acids. Trimming pared 3 bases from V and 5 bases from J, leaving 10 bases between. CDR3 sequence reads: CASSFTGQTGELFF. The CDR3 coding sequence is TGTGCCAGCAGTTTTACAGGTCAAACCGGGGAGCTGTTTTTT.

The chain combines TRBV15 with TRBJ2-2, with 9 nucleotides matching TRBD2. The trim removed 0 bases at V and 2 bases at J, leaving 7 bases unmatched. The germline V gene encodes CDR1 LNHNV and CDR2 YYDKDF (reference sequence). This CDR3 has 18 amino acids. Here the CDR3 reads CATSRDARLAANTGELFF. The CDR3 DNA sequence: TGTGCCACCAGCAGAGATGCGCGACTAGCGGCTAACACCGGGGAGCTGTTTTTT.

This clonotype was picked up a small number of times. The V and J genes are TRBV4-3 and TRBJ2-3, with TRBD2 identical over 7 bases. V dropped 5 bases and J dropped 0; count of bases not matched to a gene: 5. The CDR3 sequence is 15 residues long. Germline V CDR1 and CDR2: LGHNA, YSLEER. CDR3 loop: CASSYSGGSTDTQYF. The CDR3 coding sequence is TGCGCCAGCAGCTACTCCGGGGGGAGCACAGATACGCAGTATTTT.

CDR3 region: CSASRTGYNEQFF. The CDR3 nucleotides read TGCAGTGCTAGCAGAACGGGCTACAATGAGCAGTTCTTC. The chain has TRBV20-1 and TRBJ2-1; no clear D. Trimming cost V 3 bases and J 3 bases, with 9 bases left between them. The CDR3 extends over 13 amino acids. Germline lookup yields CDR1 DFQATT and CDR2 SNEGSKA (reference sequence).

This clonotype was recorded a few times. The gene calls are TRBV6-2 or TRBV6-3 and TRBJ1-2; D is possibly TRBD1 (6 bases). CDR1 is MNHEY, CDR2 SVGEGT, per germline. The CDR3 runs to 13 residues. V lost 5 bases to trimming and J lost 8 bases, with 15 bases between them. The CDR3 sequence is CASSAGQLYGYTF. The CDR3 coding sequence is TGTGCCAGCAGTGCCGGACAGCTTTACGGCTACACCTTC.